This TCR beta chain appears in the sequencing data of a study of beta chain features in type 1 diabetes. This clone was detected a few times. Expressed TCRB transcripts were sequenced because the entire RNA isolate underwent reverse transcription. Sequenced by immunoSEQ multiplex PCR; TCRdb stores in-frame clones only, minus some. The data show 850,000 to 900,000 clones, roughly 17% seen once. The CDR3 runs to 16 residues. V was pared by 0 bases and J by 7 bases, with 6 bases of the junction left unmatched. The germline V gene has CDR1 SGDLS and CDR2 YYNGEE. This chain links TRBV9 with TRBJ2-2; TRBD2 matches 10 bases. Sequencing input: naive CD4+ T cells from blood. This receptor was obtained from a woman under 30 in good health. The CDR3 DNA sequence: TGTGCCAGCAGCGTAGTAACTAGCGGGACTAGCGGGGAGCTGTTTTTT. Translated: CASSVVTSGTSGELFF.